What follows describes a single T cell receptor beta chain. This clone's antigen is unknown. The input lacks base qualities; no much larger clone sits a single base away. Ophthalmopathy patients were characterized by moderately to severely active disease, a Clinical Activity Score of at least 3, a NOSPECS grade of at least 4, and a disease duration under 3 months. Patients with other autoimmune diseases, uncontrolled infections, pregnancy or lactation were excluded. Diagnosis relied on clinical symptoms, serum thyroxine, TRAb, thyroid ultrasound and orbital computed tomography. Using Ficoll-Paque density gradient centrifugation, PBMCs were isolated from over 8.5 ml of fresh peripheral blood. Total RNA was extracted using Trizol reagent, and RNA quality was checked on an Agilent 2100 Bioanalyzer. For repertoire sequencing, the TCR beta CDR3 regions were amplified from RNA transcripts. HTBI primers and the Qiagen OneStep RT-PCR kit were used in a first-round RT-PCR, which was followed by a second-round multiplex PCR, size selection and purification. The libraries underwent paired-end sequencing with 100 bp reads on an Illumina HiSeq2000. Turning to the authors' computational methods: SOAPnuke was used for read processing, and reads with adapters, uncalled bases, a mean Phred below 15, or no exact constant-primer or identifier match were discarded. COPE v1.2.5 was used to merge high-quality paired reads. Unique nucleotide sequences were defined as clonotypes and aligned to IMGT TRB V, D and J references using MiTCR v1.1. Only V-J combinations with frequency above 0.0001 were analysed, covering around 99% of repertoires. A TCR clonal expansion and chaos score per V-J combination was defined as the ratio of F50 clonal expansion to chaos observed in the TCRdist matrix. Welch's t-statistics and random forest were used to reduce features to about a dozen V-J combinations, which were fed into a naive Bayes classifier. The Morisita-Horn index was used to measure how similar the thyroid and blood repertoires were. Starting from the raw public reads, TCRdb applied fastp trimming at Q25, assembled clones with MiXCR and retained in-frame beta chains. CDR3 protein sequences are deduplicated, and each keeps its most common genes and DNA. The V and J calls reflect TCRdb's pipeline rather than the authors' work. A total of 200,000 to 250,000 distinct CDR3 sequences appear in this sample, 45% of them only once. The biggest ten clones account for around 47% of the sample.

This entry belongs to a study of Graves' ophthalmopathy and Graves' hyperthyroidism (dated by TCRdb to 2016 to 2019). Regarding the complete study: Peripheral blood was collected at initial diagnosis, prior to any treatment. The study used TCR beta repertoire signatures to distinguish Graves' ophthalmopathy from Graves' hyperthyroidism and to predict progression to ophthalmopathy. To explore V-J signatures that separate ophthalmopathy from hyperthyroidism, a discovery set of about 96 patients was enrolled, consisting of approximately 44 with ophthalmopathy and under 65 with stable hyperthyroidism. The independent validation cohort included under 20 hyperthyroidism patients plus 17 patients who later progressed from hyperthyroidism to ophthalmopathy. In total, approximately 140 blood samples were TCR-sequenced: 40 to 45 ophthalmopathy, about 75 hyperthyroidism and some 17 hyperthyroidism-to-ophthalmopathy patients. Following sample collection, hyperthyroidism patients were given methimazole at a starting dose of 30 mg daily, and ophthalmopathy patients were given high-dose intravenous methylprednisolone. In about six hyperthyroidism patients, the T-cell repertoire of thyroid tissue was compared with the T-cell repertoire of blood.

Study-wide conclusions, independent of this receptor: Most expanded thyroid clonotypes with frequency above 0.001 were also detected in blood, suggesting blood repertoires may reflect the thyroid immune response. In validation, the model predicted ophthalmopathy progression with about 71% sensitivity and approximately 72% specificity; some twelve predicted patients were CT-confirmed with GO in a median of 6.5 months. In cross-validation, the 13-signature model distinguished ophthalmopathy from stable hyperthyroidism with approximately 90% sensitivity and over 81% specificity, while in the test set the corresponding values were about 80% and 75%. Sample size was not statistically predetermined, and group allocation was not concealed from the investigators.

Trimming costs V 6 bases and J 3 bases, and their ends lie 12 bases apart. The germline V gene gives CDR1 as SQVTM and CDR2 as ANQGSEA. The CDR3 measures 13 amino acids from cysteine to phenylalanine. Of the read, only the CDR3 DNA is kept; its 39 bases are in frame from base 1. The receptor comes from an adult man with Graves' ophthalmopathy. Recombination linked TRBV29-1 to TRBJ1-5, with TRBD1 tentatively as D gene (6 bases match). The sample consisted of peripheral blood. The base sequence is TGCAGCGTAGCGACAGGAATCAATCAGCCCCAGCATTTT. Its protein product is CSVATGINQPQHF.